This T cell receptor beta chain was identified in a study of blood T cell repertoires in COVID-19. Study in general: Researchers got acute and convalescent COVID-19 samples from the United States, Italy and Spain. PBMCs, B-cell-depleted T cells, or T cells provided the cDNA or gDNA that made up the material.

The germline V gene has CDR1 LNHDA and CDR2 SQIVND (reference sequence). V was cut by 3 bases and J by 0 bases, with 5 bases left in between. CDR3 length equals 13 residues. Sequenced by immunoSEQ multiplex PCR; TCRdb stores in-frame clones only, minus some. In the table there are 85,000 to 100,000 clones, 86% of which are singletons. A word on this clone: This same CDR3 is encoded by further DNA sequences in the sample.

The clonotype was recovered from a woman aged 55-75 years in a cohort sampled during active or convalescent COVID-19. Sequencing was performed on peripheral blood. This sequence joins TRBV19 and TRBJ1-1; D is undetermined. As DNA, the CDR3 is TGTGCCAGTAGTATCAGTCTGAACACTGAAGCTTTCTTT. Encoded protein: CASSISLNTEAFF.